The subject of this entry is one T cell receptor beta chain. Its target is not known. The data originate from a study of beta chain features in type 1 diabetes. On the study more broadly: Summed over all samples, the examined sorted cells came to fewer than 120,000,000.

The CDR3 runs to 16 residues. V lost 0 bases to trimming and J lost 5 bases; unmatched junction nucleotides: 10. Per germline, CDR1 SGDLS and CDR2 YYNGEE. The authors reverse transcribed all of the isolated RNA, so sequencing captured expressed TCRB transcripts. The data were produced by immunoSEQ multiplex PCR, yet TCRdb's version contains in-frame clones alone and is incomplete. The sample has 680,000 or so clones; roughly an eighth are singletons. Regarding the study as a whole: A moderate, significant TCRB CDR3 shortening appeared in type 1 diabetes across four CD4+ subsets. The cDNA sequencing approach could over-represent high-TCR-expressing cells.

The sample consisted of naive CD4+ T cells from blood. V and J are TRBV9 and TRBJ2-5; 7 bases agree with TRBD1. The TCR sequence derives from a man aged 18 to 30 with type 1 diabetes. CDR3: CASSVGGTVLGETQYF. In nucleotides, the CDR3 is TGTGCCAGCAGCGTAGGAGGGACAGTCCTTGGGGAGACCCAGTACTTC.